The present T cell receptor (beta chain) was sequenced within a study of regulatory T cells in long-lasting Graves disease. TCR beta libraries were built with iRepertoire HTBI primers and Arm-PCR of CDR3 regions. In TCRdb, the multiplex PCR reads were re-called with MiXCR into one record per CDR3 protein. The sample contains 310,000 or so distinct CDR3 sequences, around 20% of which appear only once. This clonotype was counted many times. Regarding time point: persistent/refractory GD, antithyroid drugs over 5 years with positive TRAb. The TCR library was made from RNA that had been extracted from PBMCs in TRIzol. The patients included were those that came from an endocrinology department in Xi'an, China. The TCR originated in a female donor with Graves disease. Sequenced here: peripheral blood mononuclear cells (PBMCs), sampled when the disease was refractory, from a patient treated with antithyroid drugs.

The CDR3 reads CASSQAGMQGYEQYF. For the CDR3, the DNA is TGTGCCAGCAGCCAAGCAGGTATGCAAGGCTACGAGCAGTACTTC. J is TRBJ2-7 and V is TRBV3-1, with D uncertain. Germline loops: CDR1 LGHDT, CDR2 YNNKEL (reference sequence). The V end lost 1 base, the J end lost 3 bases, and 13 bases lay between the germline ends. The CDR3 runs 15 residues.